The 32 T cell receptor beta chains below all came from one sample that was sequenced in a study of blood T cell repertoires in COVID-19. TCRdb's table, derived via immunoSEQ multiplex PCR, lists solely in-frame clones and lacks some. The sample contains 250,000 to 350,000 clones, about 88% of which appear only once. The sequenced sample was peripheral blood. The receptor source for this set is a woman in her 30s with COVID-19, enrolled during active disease.

The genes are TRBV5-1 and TRBJ2-3, with TRBD1 matching 10 bases. V was clipped by 7 bases and J by 5 bases; unmatched bases: 4. The CDR3 totals 13 residues. Germline V gene sequence: CDR1 SGHRS, CDR2 YFSETQ. The CDR3: CASATGGLDTQYF. CDR3 DNA: TGCGCCAGCGCGACAGGGGGCTTAGATACGCAGTATTTT. Combining the CDR3 with reference TRBV5-1 and TRBJ2-3 gives the whole variable domain KAGVTQTPRYLIKTRGQQVTLSCSPISGHRSVSWYQQTPGQGLQFLFEYFSETQRNKGNFPGRFSGRQFSNSRSEMNVSTLELGDSALYLCASATGGLDTQYFGPGTRLTVL.

A remark on this clone: A junction boundary mismatches the germline segment, possibly from a read error. The sample carries other DNA sequences with the same CDR3. This chain connects TRBV7-6 to TRBJ2-7; 7 bases fit TRBD2. This CDR3 is built from 15 residues. CDR1 and CDR2 (germline): SGHVS, FNYEAQ. CDR3 DNA sequence: TGTGCCAGCAGCTCTGCGGCGGGAGATTCCTACGAGCAGTATTTC. Protein product: CASSSAAGDSYEQYF.

This sequence joins TRBV11-2 and TRBJ2-7, with a tentative D call TRBD1 (5 bases). The germline V gene encodes CDR1 SGHAT and CDR2 FQNNGV. The V and J ends lost 5 bases and 8 bases respectively, with 13 bases between them. This CDR3 region has 12 residues. CDR3: CASSLSRQKQYF. In DNA, the CDR3 is TGTGCCAGCAGCCTTTCCCGACAGAAGCAGTACTTC.

This chain joins TRBV9 and TRBJ2-2, with a possible D match to TRBD2 (5 bases). The CDR3 has 16 residues. V shed 0 bases and J shed 1 base, with 10 bases lying between them. Germline CDR1 is SGDLS and CDR2 is YYNGEE. The CDR3 reads CASSVATGMNTGELFF. The CDR3 coding sequence is TGTGCCAGCAGCGTAGCTACGGGGATGAACACCGGGGAGCTGTTTTTT.

The genes are TRBV10-2 and TRBJ2-1; 13 bases are shared with TRBD2. Germline lookup yields CDR1 WSHSY and CDR2 SAAADI. The CDR3 runs to 17 residues. Unmatched junction bases numbered 6, after V lost 0 bases and J lost 7 bases. The CDR3 spells CASSESSEGLAGNEQFF. In DNA, the CDR3 is TGCGCCAGCAGTGAGTCATCGGAGGGACTAGCGGGGAATGAGCAGTTCTTC.

This chain joins TRBV27 and TRBJ2-3; D perhaps matches TRBD2 (6 bases). This CDR3 comprises 15 residues. Germline V gene data show CDR1 as MNHEY and CDR2 as SMNVEV (reference sequence). V shed 10 bases and J shed 3 bases, with 20 bases lying between them. CDR3 amino acids: CATNHWDGGTDTQYF. CDR3 nucleotides: TGTGCCACTAACCACTGGGACGGAGGGACAGATACGCAGTATTTT.

The chain's CDR3 is CASSFDSDLAGELFF. As DNA, the CDR3 is TGTGCCAGTAGTTTCGATAGCGACCTAGCCGGGGAGCTGTTTTTT. The V and J genes are TRBV19 and TRBJ2-2; D may be TRBD2 (5 bases). Germline assignment: CDR1 LNHDA and CDR2 SQIVND (reference sequence). This CDR3 is built from 15 residues. V shed 5 bases and J shed 6 bases, with 16 bases lying between them.

This rearrangement joins TRBV7-8 to TRBJ2-1; 9 nucleotides align to TRBD1. V dropped 1 base and J dropped 8; count of bases not matched to a gene: 6. The CDR3 runs to 15 residues. Germline V CDR1 and CDR2: SGHVS, FQNEAQ. CDR3 in amino acids: CASSLVGQGGHEQFF. As DNA, the CDR3 is TGTGCCAGCAGCTTAGTGGGACAGGGTGGCCATGAGCAGTTCTTC.

This clone is a singleton in its sample. This chain links TRBV6-5 with TRBJ1-6; perhaps TRBD1 as D (6 bases). This CDR3 region has 15 residues. Trimming removed 6 bases from V and 3 bases from J, with 12 bases in between. CDR1 and CDR2 from the germline V gene are MNHEY and SVGAGI. The CDR3 sequence is CASSGTGLYNSPLHF. The DNA for the CDR3 is TGTGCCAGCAGCGGAACAGGGCTCTATAATTCACCCCTCCACTTT.

In regard to this clone: An end of the junction differs from the germline gene, which may be a read error. The chain carries TRBV7-7 and TRBJ2-7, with 10 bases fitting TRBD2. Looked up from germline, CDR1 is SSHAT and CDR2 is FNYEAQ (reference sequence). This CDR3 is built from 15 residues. The DNA for the CDR3 is TGTGCTAGCAGCGTAACTAGCGGGGCGGGCTACGAGCAGTACTTC. Translation: CASSVTSGAGYEQYF.

V gene TRBV14 combines with J gene TRBJ2-3, with 10 bases lining up with TRBD2. The trim removed 1 base at V and 3 bases at J, leaving 4 bases unmatched. Per germline, CDR1 SGHDN and CDR2 FVKESK. This CDR3 is 16 amino acids long. This CDR3 is CASSQAGLAETDTQYF. Written as DNA, the CDR3 is TGTGCCAGCAGCCAAGCCGGACTAGCGGAGACAGATACGCAGTATTTT.

The rearrangement links TRBV7-9 to TRBJ1-4; D is unclear. Trimming left V 1 base short and J 4 bases short, with 10 bases between. The CDR3 loop spans 15 amino acids. Germline-derived CDR1 and CDR2 are SEHNR and FQNEAQ (reference sequence). The CDR3 bases are TGTGCCAGCAGCTTAGTCGCGGGAGGTAATGAAAAACTGTTTTTT. Amino acid sequence: CASSLVAGGNEKLFF.

This clone was seen once. The V gene is TRBV29-1, the J gene TRBJ2-5; a weak D match, TRBD1 (6 bases). There are 12 residues in the CDR3. Per the germline V gene, CDR1 is SQVTM and CDR2 is ANQGSEA. V lost 6 bases to trimming and J lost 2 bases, with 10 bases between them. CDR3 DNA: TGCAGCGTGGGACACTTACAAGAGACCCAGTACTTC. Its protein product is CSVGHLQETQYF.

This chain joins TRBV6-5 and TRBJ1-2, with a tentative D call TRBD1 (6 bases). Trimming stripped 7 bases from V and 5 bases from J, with 17 bases between. This CDR3 comprises 14 residues. Per germline, CDR1 MNHEY and CDR2 SVGAGI. This chain's CDR3 is CASINGGGGYGYTF. The DNA of the CDR3 is TGTGCCAGCATAAACGGGGGAGGGGGGTATGGCTACACCTTC.

The chain joins TRBV29-1 to TRBJ2-3, with 10 positions matching TRBD1. Trimming at V came to 1 base and at J to 5 bases, leaving 6 bases not matched to a gene. Germline V lookup: CDR1 SQVTM, CDR2 ANQGSEA. CDR3 size: 15 residues. CDR3: CSVEGPTGGVDTQYF. CDR3 coding DNA: TGCAGCGTTGAAGGACCGACAGGGGGCGTAGATACGCAGTATTTT.

This chain connects TRBV7-2 to TRBJ2-2, with TRBD1 as a possible D gene (6 bases). The CDR3 runs 16 residues. Germline V CDR1 and CDR2: SGHTA, FQGNSA. Trimming pared 3 bases from V and 0 bases from J, leaving 11 bases between. CDR3 protein: CASSLYRAPNTGELFF. The CDR3 bases are TGTGCCAGCAGCTTGTACAGGGCCCCGAACACCGGGGAGCTGTTTTTT.

V and J are TRBV11-2 and TRBJ1-1; D possibly corresponds to TRBD1 (5 bases). Between the trimmed V and J ends, which lost 3 bases and 3 bases, there was a span of 11 bases. This CDR3 has 14 residues. In germline, CDR1 is SGHAT, CDR2 FQNNGV. CDR3 residues: CASSFTTAYTEAFF. In DNA, the CDR3 is TGTGCCAGCAGCTTTACGACAGCTTACACTGAAGCTTTCTTT.

The V and J genes are TRBV7-3 and TRBJ2-1; 11 bases are a match to TRBD1. Trimming at V came to 5 bases and at J to 6 bases, leaving 6 bases not matched to a gene. The CDR3 is 15 amino acids. In germline, CDR1 is SGHTA, CDR2 FQGTGA. In nucleotides, the CDR3 is TGTGCCAGCAGCCAGACCGGGACAGGGGGCAATGAGCAGTTCTTC. It translates to CASSQTGTGGNEQFF.

This chain connects TRBV6-2 or TRBV6-3 to TRBJ1-2; 8 bases line up with TRBD1. The ends lost 2 bases at V and 7 bases at J; junction bases unmatched: 6. CDR1 is MNHEY and CDR2 is SVGEGT in the germline V gene. The CDR3 covers 14 residues. The CDR3 nucleotides are TGTGCCAGCAGTTACGCCAGGGGGCCGGGTGGCTACACCTTC. Translated, it gives CASSYARGPGGYTF.

This clone was seen only once. V is TRBV28 and J is TRBJ2-7; D is ambiguous. Trimming stripped 2 bases from V and 6 bases from J, with 14 bases between. Looked up from germline, CDR1 is MDHEN and CDR2 is SYDVKM. There are 14 residues in the CDR3. The CDR3, as DNA: TGTGCCAGCAGTTTAGAACAGTTTGTGGGCGAGCAGTACTTC. This encodes CASSLEQFVGEQYF.

The chain joins TRBV9 to TRBJ2-1; D is perhaps TRBD2 (5 bases). Per the germline V gene, CDR1 is SGDLS and CDR2 is YYNGEE. The length of the CDR3 is 13 residues. Trimming took 6 bases from V and 8 from J, leaving 15 bases between them. The CDR3 sequence is CASNRATGDEQFF. The CDR3 nucleotides are TGTGCCAGCAATAGGGCGACCGGGGATGAGCAGTTCTTC.

The gene calls are TRBV11-2 and TRBJ1-5; possibly TRBD1 for D (5 bases). Trimming removed 1 base from V and 6 bases from J, with 7 bases in between. CDR1 SGHAT and CDR2 FQNNGV come from the germline V gene. The CDR3 runs 13 residues. In DNA, the CDR3 is TGTGCCAGCAGCTTAGGCAGGGCTCAGCCCCAGCATTTT. Protein: CASSLGRAQPQHF.

The chain has TRBV30 and TRBJ2-5, with 7 bases fitting TRBD2. This CDR3 region has 15 residues. Germline CDR1 and CDR2: GTSNPN and SVGIG (reference sequence). Trimming at V came to 3 bases and at J to 6 bases, leaving 13 bases not matched to a gene. CDR3 nucleotides: TGTGCCTGGAGCCCTTTGTCTGGGGGGGGGAAGACCCAGTACTTC. It codes for CAWSPLSGGGKTQYF.

This chain joins TRBV5-1 and TRBJ1-6; TRBD1 might be the D (5 bases). The germline V and J ends were trimmed by 0 bases and 9 bases, with 19 bases remaining between them. The CDR3 length is 17 residues. Germline CDR1 and CDR2: SGHRS and YFSETQ. CDR3 bases: TGCGCCAGCAGCTTGGTCTTCTCGCGGGTGGGGGGTTCACCCCTCCACTTT. Translation: CASSLVFSRVGGSPLHF.

The J gene is TRBJ2-7, the V gene TRBV7-9, with 9 bases aligning to TRBD1. Unmatched junction bases numbered 1, after V lost 1 base and J lost 3 bases. Per germline, CDR1 SEHNR and CDR2 FQNEAQ (reference sequence). CDR3 length equals 14 residues. The CDR3 DNA is TGTGCCAGCAGCTTAGGGGACAGGGACTACGAGCAGTACTTC. Its translation: CASSLGDRDYEQYF.

This chain connects TRBV5-1 to TRBJ2-7; a possible D gene is TRBD1 (5 bases). The CDR3 has 14 residues. Trimming stripped 2 bases from V and 5 bases from J, with 14 bases between. CDR1 SGHRS and CDR2 YFSETQ come from the germline V gene. CDR3 sequence reads: CASSFLKGQDEQYF. CDR3 nucleotide sequence: TGCGCCAGCAGCTTTCTAAAGGGGCAGGACGAGCAGTACTTC.

The genes are TRBV27 and TRBJ2-7; 9 positions agree with TRBD1. Germline V gene lookup returns CDR1 MNHEY and CDR2 SMNVEV (reference sequence). The CDR3 sequence is 13 residues long. Trimming removed 6 bases from V and 5 bases from J; junction bases left unmatched: 5. In nucleotides, the CDR3 is TGTGCCAGCAGAACGGACAGGGGCCACGAGCAGTACTTC. Translating gives CASRTDRGHEQYF.

This clone was counted between two and nine times. The chain links TRBV29-1 to TRBJ1-3; 7 nucleotides match TRBD1. The CDR3 is 15 amino acids. With 0 bases clipped from V and 0 bases from J, the junction kept 2 bases outside the gene matches. Germline CDR1 SQVTM, CDR2 ANQGSEA. The CDR3 coding sequence is TGCAGCGTTGAAGATGGGACAGCCTCTGGAAACACCATATATTTT. Residues: CSVEDGTASGNTIYF.

This chain uses TRBV6-2 or TRBV6-3 with TRBJ2-2; D ambiguous. CDR1 MNHEY and CDR2 SVGEGT come from the germline V gene. This CDR3 is 13 amino acids long. V was shortened by 2 bases and J by 3 bases, with 4 bases between the two germline ends. This chain's CDR3 is CASSYRDTGELFF. In nucleotides, the CDR3 is TGTGCCAGCAGTTACCGAGACACCGGGGAGCTGTTTTTT.

This clone was counted a few times. The V gene is TRBV25-1, the J gene TRBJ1-5; D not resolved. Germline-derived CDR1 and CDR2 are MGHDK and SYGVNS. The CDR3 loop spans 13 amino acids. V lost 5 bases, J lost 5 bases, and 10 bases lay in between. The CDR3 sequence: CASSLGRDQPQHF. The CDR3 coding sequence is TGTGCCAGCAGTCTGGGGAGAGATCAGCCCCAGCATTTT.

The chain employs TRBV15 and TRBJ1-2; 8 bases agree with TRBD1. The CDR3 is 16 residues long. V was clipped by 2 bases and J by 5 bases; unmatched bases: 10. Germline CDR1 and CDR2: LNHNV and YYDKDF (reference sequence). The CDR3 DNA reads TGTGCCACCAGCAGACACGGACAGGGAAGTGGGTATGGCTACACCTTC. This gives the protein CATSRHGQGSGYGYTF.

Concerning this clone: This sample also contains other DNA sequences that code for the same CDR3. CDR3 sequence: CSARGGQPQHF. The CDR3, as DNA: TGCAGTGCTAGGGGAGGGCAGCCCCAGCATTTT. The V and J genes are TRBV20-1 and TRBJ1-5; D call uncertain. Trimming cost V 3 bases and J 7 bases, with 7 bases left between them. CDR1 and CDR2 (germline): DFQATT, SNEGSKA (reference sequence). The CDR3 extends over 11 amino acids.